This T cell receptor (beta chain) comes out of a study of shared clonotypes between healthy human individuals. Study-level information: For every donor, three CD4 naive, three CD4 memory, two CD8 naive and one CD8 memory plates were used.

General study results and limits: Naive CD4 clonotypes were shared across a few donors at roughly 5%.

Assay execution proceeded at the deep level. Libraries were prepared by immunoSEQ multiplex PCR; TCRdb keeps only in-frame clonotypes and omits some of them. This table holds about 960,000 clones, approximately 80% found once. Naive CD45RA+ and memory CD45RA-negative subsets were split from CD4+ cells. Note on this clone: Antigen: not known.

The CDR3 is 14 residues long. The V and J ends lost 7 bases and 4 bases, in that order; junction bases with no gene match: 7. The germline gives CDR1 MNHNS, CDR2 SASEGT. This receptor was identified in a man between 18 and 35 years old in good health. Source material: memory CD4+ T cells sorted from blood. Indicated subset: CD45RA-negative fraction. The rearrangement joins TRBV6-1 to TRBJ2-1; 7 positions match TRBD1. CDR3 sequence: CASNRDRLYNEQFF. DNA for the CDR3: TGTGCCAGCAACCGGGACAGACTTTACAATGAGCAGTTCTTC.